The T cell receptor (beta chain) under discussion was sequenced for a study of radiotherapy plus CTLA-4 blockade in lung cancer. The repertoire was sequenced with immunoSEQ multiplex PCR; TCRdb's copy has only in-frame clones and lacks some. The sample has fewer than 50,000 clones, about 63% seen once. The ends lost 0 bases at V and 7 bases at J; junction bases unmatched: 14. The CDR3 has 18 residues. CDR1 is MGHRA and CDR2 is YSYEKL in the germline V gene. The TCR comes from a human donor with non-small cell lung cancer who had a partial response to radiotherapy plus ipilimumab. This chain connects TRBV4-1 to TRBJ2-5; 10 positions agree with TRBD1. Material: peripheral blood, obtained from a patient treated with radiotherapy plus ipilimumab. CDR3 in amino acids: CASSQEGLPGQGQRTQYF. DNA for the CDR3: TGCGCCAGCAGCCAAGAAGGTCTACCGGGACAGGGGCAACGGACCCAGTACTTC.